This TCR beta chain was identified during a study of CD8 T cells in ankylosing spondylitis. This clonotype was recorded at least ten times. Its antigen is not known. Whole-study findings and limits: Within ankylosing spondylitis blood, a TCR beta motif made up of seven or eight highly homologous variants appeared to be characteristic. Disease-linked clones reportedly concentrated significantly in matched ankylosing spondylitis synovial fluid. Past studies reported some motif variants in reactive arthritis synovial fluid and blood. Disease-linked clones proved CD8+ and comparatively uncommon in peripheral blood.

Quantitative barcoded 5'-RACE was used to prepare TCR beta libraries. TCRdb redid the calling of the 5' RACE reads with MiXCR, one entry per CDR3 protein. There are 330,000 or so distinct CDR3 sequences in the sample; 8% occur only once, and approximately 15% lies in the top ten. Germline CDR1 reads LGHDT; CDR2 reads YNNKEL (reference sequence). Trimming left V 3 bases short and J 4 bases short, with 5 bases between. This CDR3 has 12 amino acids. The sequenced material came from blood, either unsorted or a sorted T cell fraction (not recorded which). The V call is TRBV3-1, the J call TRBJ2-3; no definite D call. The TCR was taken from a male donor with ankylosing spondylitis. CDR3 DNA: TGTGCCAGCAGCCATAGAGCAGATACGCAGTATTTT. It translates to CASSHRADTQYF.